These 11 T cell receptor beta chains originate from one sample sequenced in a study. Sequencing used immunoSEQ multiplex PCR; TCRdb keeps in-frame clones, though not all of them. The sample holds tens of thousands of clones, 90% to 95% seen once. Material for sequencing was PBMCs. The receptors were sampled from a middle-aged man with rheumatoid arthritis.

The chain carries TRBV7-2 and TRBJ1-4; 9 bases line up with TRBD1. The ends lost 1 base at V and 7 bases at J; junction bases unmatched: 10. Germline V gene lookup returns CDR1 SGHTA and CDR2 FQGNSA. This CDR3 comprises 17 residues. The CDR3 DNA reads as TGTGCCAGCAGCTTAGTCGGTTGGACAGGGGACTCTGAAAAACTGTTTTTT. Translating it yields CASSLVGWTGDSEKLFF.

The V gene is TRBV5-6, the J gene TRBJ1-4, with 7 nucleotides matching TRBD1. This CDR3 spans 15 amino acids. Per germline, CDR1 SGHDT and CDR2 YYEEEE. J was trimmed by 4 bases and V by 2 bases; bases with no gene match: 5. DNA for the CDR3: TGTGCCAGCAGCTTCAGACAGGGCGATAATGAAAAACTGTTTTTT. It translates to CASSFRQGDNEKLFF.

The chain couples TRBV19 to TRBJ2-7, with 13 bases that match TRBD2. This CDR3 region has 16 residues. V lost 5 bases, J lost 4 bases, and 8 bases stayed unmatched. Germline-derived CDR1 and CDR2 are LNHDA and SQIVND (reference sequence). The CDR3 spells CASSLGLAGLQYEQYF. CDR3 in DNA: TGTGCCAGTAGTTTGGGACTAGCGGGACTACAATACGAGCAGTACTTC. Supplemented by reference TRBV19 and TRBJ2-7, the full variable domain reads DGGITQSPKYLFRKEGQNVTLSCEQNLNHDAMYWYRQDPGQGLRLIYYSQIVNDFQKGDIAEGYSVSREKKESFPLTVTSAQKNPTAFYLCASSLGLAGLQYEQYFGPGTRLTVT.

The rearrangement links TRBV6-2 or TRBV6-3 to TRBJ2-5; tentatively, D is TRBD2 (5 bases). V shed 6 bases and J shed 5 bases, with 10 bases lying between them. Germline V gene sequence: CDR1 MNHEY, CDR2 SVGEGT. This CDR3 has 12 amino acids. The CDR3 coding sequence is TGTGCCAGCAGCACTTCGGGGGAGACCCAGTACTTC. Translating gives CASSTSGETQYF.

The gene calls are TRBV6-5 and TRBJ1-1, with D hard to call. The V end was cut by 4 bases, the J end by 0 bases, with 9 bases between. This CDR3 is built from 14 residues. Germline-derived CDR1 and CDR2 are MNHEY and SVGAGI. In DNA, the CDR3 is TGTGCCAGCAGTTCTAGGGCAATGAACACTGAAGCTTTCTTT. It translates to CASSSRAMNTEAFF.

This sequence joins TRBV6-5 and TRBJ2-4; perhaps D is TRBD1 or TRBD2 (6 bases each). Trimming removed 7 bases at V and 1 base at J, with 14 bases between. CDR1 and CDR2 from the germline V gene are MNHEY and SVGAGI. This CDR3 comprises 15 residues. CDR3 amino acids: CASTSRGEAKNIQYF. In DNA, the CDR3 is TGTGCCAGCACGTCAAGGGGGGAGGCCAAAAACATTCAGTACTTC.

The chain joins TRBV27 to TRBJ2-1; 7 bases fit TRBD2. This CDR3 spans 18 amino acids. V was pared by 4 bases and J by 6 bases, with 18 bases of the junction left unmatched. Germline CDR1 MNHEY, CDR2 SMNVEV (reference sequence). The CDR3 sequence is CASSSRSLTAGVSNEQFF. The CDR3 bases are TGTGCCAGCAGTTCCCGGAGTTTAACGGCGGGAGTCTCCAATGAGCAGTTCTTC.

The rearrangement joins TRBV5-6 to TRBJ1-1, with 11 nucleotides matching TRBD1. This CDR3 region has 17 residues. With 0 bases clipped from V and 4 bases from J, the junction kept 8 bases outside the gene matches. Germline lookup yields CDR1 SGHDT and CDR2 YYEEEE. The CDR3 sequence is CASSLALRGTGGTEAFF. The DNA of the CDR3 is TGTGCCAGCAGCTTGGCCCTCCGAGGGACAGGGGGCACTGAAGCTTTCTTT. The full variable domain, completed using reference TRBV5-6 and TRBJ1-1, is DAGVTQSPTHLIKTRGQQVTLRCSPKSGHDTVSWYQQALGQGPQFIFQYYEEEERQRGNFPDRFSGHQFPNYSSELNVNALLLGDSALYLCASSLALRGTGGTEAFFGQGTRLTVV.

The V and J genes are TRBV6-5 and TRBJ2-7, with D perhaps TRBD1 or TRBD2 (5 bases each). Trimming shortened V by 4 bases and J by 4 bases, and 11 bases separated the two germline ends. The germline V gene encodes CDR1 MNHEY and CDR2 SVGAGI. The CDR3 covers 13 residues. DNA for the CDR3: TGTGCCAGCAGTTCCTGGGGGAAATACGAGCAGTACTTC. Encoded protein: CASSSWGKYEQYF.

The J gene is TRBJ1-1, the V gene TRBV12-3 or TRBV12-4; the D gene is possibly TRBD1 (5 bases). Trimming stripped 8 bases from V and 1 base from J, with 11 bases between. The CDR3 extends over 13 amino acids. The CDR3 loop reads CASVGGGNTEAFF. The CDR3 nucleotides are TGTGCCAGCGTCGGGGGAGGGAACACTGAAGCTTTCTTT.

Only one count was recorded for this clone. Other DNA variants within this sample encode the same CDR3. The CDR3 region is CAISGVYEQYF. The CDR3 DNA follows: TGTGCCATCAGTGGGGTCTACGAGCAGTACTTC. The chain employs TRBV10-3 and TRBJ2-7; D is ambiguous. Trimming took 4 bases from V and 3 from J, leaving 4 bases between them. The CDR3 spans 11 residues. Germline V lookup: CDR1 ENHRY, CDR2 SYGVKD.